These 32 T cell receptor beta chains originate from one sample sequenced in a study of blood T cell repertoires in COVID-19. The data were produced by immunoSEQ multiplex PCR, yet TCRdb's version contains in-frame clones alone and is incomplete. The repertoire holds roughly 260,000 clones, with approximately 83% as singletons. Specimen: PBMCs or T cells enriched from blood (not recorded which). Receptor source: a woman aged 35 to 49 who had been exposed to COVID-19.

Remarks on this clone: Other nucleotide sequences in the sample specify the same CDR3. V and J are TRBV11-1 and TRBJ1-1; D remains unclear. The CDR3 runs to 13 residues. V lost 1 base and J 1 base, leaving 4 bases between the germline ends. Germline CDR1 and CDR2: SGHAT and FQDESV (reference sequence). Here the CDR3 reads CASSLGRNTEAFF. For the CDR3, the DNA is TGTGCCAGCAGCTTAGGGAGGAACACTGAAGCTTTCTTT. Full variable domain (rest looked up from reference TRBV11-1 and TRBJ1-1): EAEVAQSPRYKITEKSQAVAFWCDPISGHATLYWYRQILGQGPELLVQFQDESVVDDSQLPKDRFSAERLKGVDSTLKIQPAELGDSAMYLCASSLGRNTEAFFGQGTRLTVV.

The chain carries TRBV12-3 or TRBV12-4 and TRBJ2-2; D gene uncertain. V lost 3 bases, J lost 1 base, and 3 bases lay in between. This CDR3 has 13 amino acids. The CDR3 coding sequence is TGTGCCAGCAGTTTTCGGAACACCGGGGAGCTGTTTTTT. This gives the protein CASSFRNTGELFF.

The V and J genes are TRBV5-1 and TRBJ1-1; D gene unclear. Germline assignment: CDR1 SGHRS and CDR2 YFSETQ. Trimming left V 1 base short and J 1 base short, with 8 bases between. This CDR3 is 14 amino acids long. This CDR3 is CASSLNEQNTEAFF. In DNA, the CDR3 is TGCGCCAGCAGCTTGAACGAACAGAACACTGAAGCTTTCTTT.

This clone was detected only once. This chain joins TRBV29-1 and TRBJ2-3, with 9 bases that match TRBD1. Germline V gives CDR1 SQVTM, CDR2 ANQGSEA. The trim removed 3 bases at V and 2 bases at J, leaving 12 bases unmatched. This CDR3 comprises 17 residues. CDR3 sequence: CSVERRQGVANTDTQYF. The CDR3 DNA sequence: TGCAGCGTTGAGCGCAGACAGGGGGTTGCCAACACAGATACGCAGTATTTT.

The J gene is TRBJ1-1, the V gene TRBV9, with 7 bases matching TRBD1. J gave up 0 bases and V 4 bases, and 12 bases lay outside the gene matches. CDR3 size: 17 residues. Germline CDR1 is SGDLS and CDR2 is YYNGEE. The CDR3 spells CASSIGGPGEMNTEAFF. CDR3 bases: TGTGCCAGCAGCATAGGGGGCCCAGGGGAAATGAACACTGAAGCTTTCTTT. Combining the CDR3 with reference TRBV9 and TRBJ1-1 gives the whole variable domain DSGVTQTPKHLITATGQRVTLRCSPRSGDLSVYWYQQSLDQGLQFLIQYYNGEERAKGNILERFSAQQFPDLHSELNLSSLELGDSALYFCASSIGGPGEMNTEAFFGQGTRLTVV.

This chain links TRBV5-6 with TRBJ2-7; TRBD1 matches at 9 bases. Looked up from germline, CDR1 is SGHDT and CDR2 is YYEEEE. The trim removed 0 bases at V and 5 bases at J, leaving 12 bases unmatched. The CDR3 extends over 17 amino acids. DNA for the CDR3: TGTGCCAGCAGCTTGGAGTTCCAGACAGGGGGGCCCCACGAGCAGTACTTC. This translates into CASSLEFQTGGPHEQYF.

This sequence joins TRBV5-1 and TRBJ1-2; a weak D match, TRBD1 (5 bases). This CDR3 region has 15 residues. Trimming shortened V by 7 bases and J by 5 bases, and 21 bases separated the two germline ends. Germline V gene sequence: CDR1 SGHRS, CDR2 YFSETQ. CDR3 sequence reads: CASQALGEAGYGYTF. The DNA for the CDR3 is TGCGCCAGCCAAGCATTGGGGGAGGCCGGATATGGCTACACCTTC.

This chain uses TRBV6-5 with TRBJ2-2; D remains ambiguous. The CDR3 runs to 12 residues. V gave up 6 bases and J gave up 8 bases, with 10 bases separating them. The germline CDR1 and CDR2 sequences are MNHEY and SVGAGI. CDR3 amino acids: CASRLWQGELFF. CDR3 DNA: TGTGCCAGCAGGTTGTGGCAGGGGGAGCTGTTTTTT.

The CDR3 region is CASSFGTGLDEQFF. The CDR3 coding sequence is TGTGCCAGCAGCTTCGGGACAGGGCTCGATGAGCAGTTCTTC. The chain has TRBV7-3 and TRBJ2-1; TRBD1 aligns across 9 bases. The junction had 5 bases not matched to a gene; V was cut back by 3 bases and J by 8 bases. The CDR3 sequence is 14 residues long. Germline V CDR1 and CDR2: SGHTA, FQGTGA.

This chain links TRBV30 with TRBJ1-5, with D perhaps matching TRBD1 (6 bases). Trimming removed 2 bases at V and 7 bases at J, with 12 bases between. The length of the CDR3 is 13 residues. Germline V gene sequence: CDR1 GTSNPN, CDR2 SVGIG (reference sequence). CDR3 amino acids: CAWSQGRGQPQHF. The CDR3, as DNA: TGTGCCTGGAGTCAGGGGCGAGGCCAGCCCCAGCATTTT.

Here the CDR3 DNA reads TGTGCCAGCAGAGCACACAGGGGATTCGATGGCTACACCTTC. This gives the protein CASRAHRGFDGYTF. The chain combines TRBV19 with TRBJ1-2; 7 nucleotides match TRBD1. Germline loops: CDR1 LNHDA, CDR2 SQIVND (reference sequence). CDR3 length: 14 residues. With V trimmed by 9 bases and J by 6 bases, 13 bases remained unmatched.

The rearrangement links TRBV7-8 to TRBJ1-5; D possibly corresponds to TRBD1 (5 bases). The V gene's germline CDR1 is SGHVS and CDR2 FQNEAQ. V gave up 2 bases and J gave up 5 bases, with 13 bases separating them. This CDR3 is built from 15 residues. This chain's CDR3 is CASSLLVRGDQPQHF. The CDR3 coding sequence is TGTGCCAGCAGCTTATTGGTCCGGGGGGATCAGCCCCAGCATTTT.

This clone was seen a single time. J is TRBJ2-1 and V is TRBV11-2; the D gene is possibly TRBD2 (6 bases). V lost 0 bases and J lost 0, with 9 bases in between. This CDR3 has 16 residues. Germline CDR1 and CDR2: SGHAT and FQNNGV. CDR3 residues: CASSLEGTYSYNEQFF. CDR3 DNA sequence: TGTGCCAGCAGCTTAGAGGGGACTTACTCCTACAATGAGCAGTTCTTC.

This chain links TRBV7-2 with TRBJ2-1; TRBD1 agrees at 7 bases. The ends lost 5 bases at V and 9 bases at J; junction bases unmatched: 10. Germline CDR1 and CDR2: SGHTA and FQGNSA. The CDR3 extends over 14 amino acids. The CDR3 loop is CASSASQGHAEQFF. As DNA, the CDR3 is TGTGCCAGCAGCGCCTCACAGGGGCACGCTGAGCAGTTCTTC.

V and J are TRBV30 and TRBJ2-2; 9 nucleotides agree with TRBD2. Trimming removed 3 bases from V and 4 bases from J; junction bases left unmatched: 0. The CDR3 is 13 amino acids. Germline assignment: CDR1 GTSNPN and CDR2 SVGIG (reference sequence). This chain's CDR3 is CAWRGLATGELFF. In nucleotides, the CDR3 is TGTGCCTGGAGGGGACTAGCCACCGGGGAGCTGTTTTTT.

J is TRBJ1-2 and V is TRBV19; maybe TRBD1 (6 bases). In germline, CDR1 is LNHDA, CDR2 SQIVND (reference sequence). V was shortened by 5 bases and J by 2 bases, with 15 bases between the two germline ends. There are 15 residues in the CDR3. CDR3 sequence reads: CASSEVGATNYGYTF. In DNA form, the CDR3 reads TGTGCCAGTAGTGAGGTGGGGGCTACAAACTATGGCTACACCTTC.

The V call is TRBV28, the J call TRBJ1-2; D is possibly TRBD1 (5 bases). Trimming took off 6 bases at V and 2 bases at J, with 16 bases between the two ends. The CDR3 loop spans 15 amino acids. Germline V CDR1 and CDR2: MDHEN, SYDVKM. CDR3 in amino acids: CASSPSKAGNYGYTF. CDR3 DNA sequence: TGTGCCAGCAGCCCCTCGAAGGCAGGGAACTATGGCTACACCTTC.

V usage is TRBV7-2 and J usage is TRBJ2-5, with 14 bases identical to TRBD2. Germline V gene lookup returns CDR1 SGHTA and CDR2 FQGNSA. The V and J ends lost 5 bases and 2 bases, in that order; junction bases with no gene match: 10. The CDR3 extends over 18 amino acids. DNA for the CDR3: TGTGCCAGCAGCACTCGACTAGCGGGGGGGGTTATACAAGAGACCCAGTACTTC. It is translated as CASSTRLAGGVIQETQYF.

This clone came up once. The rearrangement uses TRBV11-2 and TRBJ1-1, with D maybe TRBD1 (5 bases). The length of the CDR3 is 15 residues. In germline, CDR1 is SGHAT, CDR2 FQNNGV. V was pared by 3 bases and J by 3 bases, with 14 bases between. The CDR3 here is CASSLSERGYTEAFF. CDR3 bases: TGTGCCAGCAGCTTGAGCGAGCGGGGCTACACTGAAGCTTTCTTT.

This chain joins TRBV5-1 and TRBJ1-4; D remains ambiguous. Trimming took off 2 bases at V and 0 bases at J, with 8 bases between the two ends. CDR3 length: 15 amino acids. Germline V lookup: CDR1 SGHRS, CDR2 YFSETQ. CDR3 nucleotides: TGCGCCAGCAGCTTCGGAGCGGCAACTAATGAAAAACTGTTTTTT. As protein: CASSFGAATNEKLFF.

In nucleotides, the CDR3 is TGTGCCAGCAGTGAAGGGACAGCAAACACCGGGGAGCTGTTTTTT. Translating it yields CASSEGTANTGELFF. The chain links TRBV6-1 to TRBJ2-2; TRBD1 is a possible D gene (6 bases). Trimming shortened V by 1 base and J by 2 bases, and 8 bases separated the two germline ends. The germline gives CDR1 MNHNS, CDR2 SASEGT. CDR3 size: 15 residues.

A note on this clone: The germline gene is not matched at one end of the junction; a read error may be the cause. The chain has TRBV7-7 and TRBJ2-7, with unresolved D. From germline, CDR1 is SSHAT and CDR2 FNYEAQ (reference sequence). The CDR3 has 13 amino acids. The CDR3 region is CASSLGEISEQYF. The CDR3 coding sequence is TGTGCTAGCAGCTTAGGCGAGATCTCCGAGCAGTACTTC.

The gene calls are TRBV7-3 and TRBJ2-3, with 9 bases aligning to TRBD2. The V gene's germline CDR1 is SGHTA and CDR2 FQGTGA. There are 15 residues in the CDR3. With V trimmed by 1 base and J by 3 bases, 2 bases remained unmatched. The CDR3 coding sequence is TGTGCCAGCAGCTTAAGCGGGGGGGCGACAGATACGCAGTATTTT. As protein: CASSLSGGATDTQYF. Looking up the rest from reference TRBV7-3 and TRBJ2-3 gives the full variable domain: GAGVSQTPSNKVTEKGKYVELRCDPISGHTALYWYRQSLGQGPEFLIYFQGTGAADDSGLPNDRFFAVRPEGSVSTLKIQRTERGDSAVYLCASSLSGGATDTQYFGPGTRLTVL.

The CDR3 is CAISAGENSNQPQHF. In DNA, the CDR3 is TGTGCCATCAGTGCAGGGGAAAATAGCAATCAGCCCCAGCATTTT. This chain uses TRBV10-3 with TRBJ1-5; maybe TRBD1 (6 bases). The CDR3 runs to 15 residues. Trimming pared 4 bases from V and 0 bases from J, leaving 10 bases between. CDR1 is ENHRY, CDR2 SYGVKD, per germline.

V usage is TRBV7-2 and J usage is TRBJ1-6; 7 nucleotides agree with TRBD1. This CDR3 is 15 amino acids long. Germline V lookup: CDR1 SGHTA, CDR2 FQGNSA. J was trimmed by 7 bases and V by 1 base; bases with no gene match: 4. CDR3 DNA: TGTGCCAGCAGCTTAGAAGGACAGGCGAATTCACCCCTCCACTTT. It codes for CASSLEGQANSPLHF.

The DNA for the CDR3 is TGTGCCAGCAGCGGGGACAGATTGAACACTGAAGCTTTCTTT. Protein sequence: CASSGDRLNTEAFF. The rearrangement links TRBV9 to TRBJ1-1; 7 bases are a match to TRBD1. The CDR3 spans 14 residues. Germline loops: CDR1 SGDLS, CDR2 YYNGEE. V shed 3 bases, J shed 0 bases, and the junction held 2 bases outside the gene matches. Supplemented by reference TRBV9 and TRBJ1-1, the full variable domain reads DSGVTQTPKHLITATGQRVTLRCSPRSGDLSVYWYQQSLDQGLQFLIQYYNGEERAKGNILERFSAQQFPDLHSELNLSSLELGDSALYFCASSGDRLNTEAFFGQGTRLTVV.

The chain links TRBV25-1 to TRBJ1-5, with D maybe TRBD1 (5 bases). The CDR3 contains 14 residues. Germline V lookup: CDR1 MGHDK, CDR2 SYGVNS. V lost 2 bases to trimming and J lost 4 bases, with 9 bases between them. For the CDR3, the DNA is TGTGCCAGCAGTGAAGTAGGGGAAAATCAGCCCCAGCATTTT. Protein: CASSEVGENQPQHF.

The chain links TRBV5-6 to TRBJ2-7, with 9 bases fitting TRBD1. Germline V gives CDR1 SGHDT, CDR2 YYEEEE. The CDR3 contains 13 residues. V trimming: 2 bases; J trimming: 4 bases; junction bases outside the gene matches: 1. Here the CDR3 DNA reads TGTGCCAGCAGCTTACAGGGGGCGTACGAGCAGTACTTC. Encoded protein: CASSLQGAYEQYF.

The chain links TRBV15 to TRBJ1-2, with 7 bases aligning to TRBD1. In germline, CDR1 is LNHNV, CDR2 YYDKDF (reference sequence). The V gene end was trimmed by 3 bases and the J gene end by 4 bases; junction bases not matched to a gene: 5. This CDR3 is 14 amino acids long. CDR3: CATSSNNRGYGYTF. The DNA for the CDR3 is TGTGCCACCAGCAGTAATAACAGGGGCTATGGCTACACCTTC.

The chain has TRBV29-1 and TRBJ2-7; 7 bases agree with TRBD1. V lost 7 bases to trimming and J lost 3 bases; unmatched junction nucleotides: 6. The CDR3 has 12 amino acids. Germline V CDR1 and CDR2: SQVTM, ANQGSEA. The CDR3 DNA sequence: TGCAGCGGACAGGGACCCAGCTACGAGCAGTACTTC. Its protein is CSGQGPSYEQYF.

The chain combines TRBV4-1 with TRBJ1-5, with no clear D. V dropped 1 base and J dropped 3 bases, with 7 bases sitting between them. Looked up from germline, CDR1 is MGHRA and CDR2 is YSYEKL. CDR3 length equals 14 residues. CDR3: CASSQGALNQPQHF. The DNA for the CDR3 is TGCGCCAGCAGCCAAGGGGCCCTCAATCAGCCCCAGCATTTT.

The genes are TRBV5-1 and TRBJ2-1; 10 bases are a match to TRBD2. Germline assignment: CDR1 SGHRS and CDR2 YFSETQ. Trimming cost V 4 bases and J 2 bases; bases outside gene matches: 3. The CDR3 is 15 amino acids. The CDR3 DNA follows: TGCGCCAGCAGCGTAGCGGGGGGAGCCTACAATGAGCAGTTCTTC. Translating gives CASSVAGGAYNEQFF.